This TCR beta chain was documented in a study of patients and donors after allogeneic stem cell transplantation. V was clipped by 2 bases and J by 0 bases, with 13 bases between them. Germline CDR1 KGHSH, CDR2 LQKENI. The CDR3 spans 17 residues. MiXCR was run by TCRdb on the RT-PCR reads, yielding one entry per CDR3 protein. The table has about 230,000 distinct CDR3 sequences, roughly 15% seen once. This clonotype was found a few times. The material sequenced was blood, either unsorted or a sorted T cell fraction (not recorded which). This rearrangement joins TRBV18 to TRBJ2-2; D uncertain. This receptor was identified in a human donor who was either an allogeneic HSCT recipient or a stem cell or donor lymphocyte infusion donor (not recorded which). It is not recorded whose cells these are; they may come from a transplant donor. The CDR3 DNA sequence: TGTGCCAGCTCACCATTCATCAGCAGTGCGAACACCGGGGAGCTGTTTTTT. Protein product: CASSPFISSANTGELFF.